This section outlines one T cell receptor (beta chain) sequence together with its context. Its specificity is not known. Germline assignment: CDR1 SGHRS and CDR2 YFSETQ. This CDR3 contains 14 residues. V lost 0 bases, J lost 7 bases, and 6 bases stayed unmatched. Sequenced by immunoSEQ multiplex PCR; TCRdb stores in-frame clones only, minus some. The sample yields over 85,000 clones, around 88% seen once. The data belong to a study of radiotherapy plus CTLA-4 blockade in lung cancer. In the study overall: The study recorded objective responses in 18% of patients and disease control in 31%. Findings and caveats of the study: Clones of tumor-derived TCRs expanded in blood after radiotherapy plus ipilimumab. Interferon-beta, together with early blood T cell clone dynamics, reportedly best predicted response.

The study treated chemo-refractory metastatic non-small-cell lung cancer patients with focal radiation plus ipilimumab CTLA-4 blockade. V is TRBV5-1 and J is TRBJ1-1, with TRBD1 matching over 7 bases. The origin of this receptor is a human donor with non-small cell lung cancer that progressed on radiotherapy plus ipilimumab. The material was peripheral blood, obtained from a patient treated with radiotherapy plus ipilimumab. DNA of the CDR3: TGCGCCAGCAGCTTGGCCGGGACAGCCGTTGAAGCTTTCTTT. Translation: CASSLAGTAVEAFF.